This T cell receptor (beta chain) was captured by sequencing in a study of blood T cell repertoires in COVID-19. Study at large: The samples span acute and convalescent COVID-19 from the United States, Italy and Spain. From T cells, B-cell-depleted T cells, or PBMCs came the material, which was cDNA or gDNA.

CDR1 is SGHVS and CDR2 is FNYEAQ in the germline V gene. The V and J ends lost 5 bases and 4 bases, in that order; junction bases with no gene match: 9. The CDR3 has 15 residues. This clone showed up just once. Per the study methods: Reference gene primers were amplified, and this amplification served to estimate nucleated cell counts. Data came from immunoSEQ multiplex PCR; TCRdb stores just in-frame clones and leaves some out. V and J calls and clone size are given by that table; D and trimming were obtained from the DNA. The sample yields under 30,000 clones, about 80% seen once. The material sequenced was peripheral blood. This chain joins TRBV7-6 and TRBJ2-7, with 9 bases that match TRBD1. The TCR sequence derives from a woman in her 70s with acute or convalescent COVID-19. CDR3 residues: CASSNPGTGSYEQYF. The CDR3 nucleotides are TGTGCCAGCAGCAATCCCGGGACAGGGTCATACGAGCAGTACTTC.